This T cell receptor (beta chain) was obtained from a study of blood T cell repertoires in COVID-19 (dated by TCRdb to 2020 to 2022). For context, the study as a whole: Collaborator samples came from the United States, Italy and Spain and covered acute and convalescent phases of COVID-19. The sample metadata nearly always contained a de-identified subject ID, COVID-19 status, age in years and sex. The repertoires were released in a freely available public database meant as a resource for research on the immune response to SARS-CoV-2. The samples were drawn from two sources: the first 160 participants of the ongoing ImmuneRACE study, and 1,000 to 1,500 subjects contributed by 6 global collaborators. Deeply sampled blood TCRbeta repertoires from subjects exposed to, actively infected with, or recovered from COVID-19 were included in the dataset. Where available, HLA class I and class II types were obtained from metadata supplied by the sample provider rather than from assay-based typing. The material from the prospective study consisted of cDNA or gDNA derived from T cells, B-cell-depleted T cells, or PBMCs. Broad study findings and their caveats: How much clinical and demographic metadata was included differed by source and by participant, and the metadata was provided uncurated.

About this clone: This clone's antigen is unknown. No much larger clone is present one base from it, and per-base qualities are unavailable.

TCRbeta CDR3 regions were amplified from genomic DNA by means of the immunoSEQ Assay, a bias-controlled multiplex PCR. The study's processing was this. Nucleated cell counts per sample were estimated from amplification of reference gene primers within the assay. To quantify the absolute abundance of each unique TCRbeta CDR3 rearrangement, sequence reads were collapsed and filtered. For each sample, productive Simpson clonality was calculated as the square root of Simpson's diversity index over productive rearrangements. Sourced from immuneACCESS, this table was stored by TCRdb with only in-frame sequences that have V and J called. A share of the clones is absent; for the studies checked, an unresolved V gene accounts for under half, and the remainder has no known explanation. V and J calls and clone size follow that table, whereas D and trimming were derived from the DNA. This sample comprises some 150,000 clones, 89% of them detected only once. Approximately 3% of the sample lies in the top ten.

CDR1 and CDR2 were assigned from the germline V gene (reference sequence) as MNHEY and SMNVEV. Relative to germline, V is missing 2 bases and J is missing 0 bases, with 3 bases of the junction outside any gene match. Including the terminal cysteine and phenylalanine, the CDR3 comprises 15 residues. The CDR3 DNA has 45 bases and is translated from base 1. Whole blood was collected in K2EDTA tubes by collaborating institutions according to the institutions' own protocols. For TCRbeta analysis, collaborators shipped samples in one of three forms: frozen whole blood, isolated PBMCs, or DNA extracted from either of those sample types.

Sequencing was done on a sample of peripheral blood. The sequence was collected from a man aged 55 to 69 with acute or convalescent COVID-19. The chain couples TRBV27 to TRBJ2-7; 8 central nucleotides agree with TRBD1. The DNA reads as follows: TGTGCCAGCAGTTTACGGACAGGGAGCTCCTACGAGCAGTACTTC. This translates into CASSLRTGSSYEQYF.